The clone carrying this T cell receptor (beta chain) was observed a handful of times. The antigen is not known. Germline CDR1 MDHEN, CDR2 SYDVKM. The CDR3 consists of 15 residues. V was trimmed by 6 bases and J by 2 bases, leaving 17 bases between them. The data stem from a study of OX40 agonist ivuxolimab in advanced cancers. Peripheral blood came from all dose cohorts at three timepoints. Regarding the study as a whole: Antigen specificity of clonally expanded peripheral T cells was not established. The CD4+ and CD8+ T cells in the blood had expanded clonally by week 6 at 0.1 to 3.0 mg/kg.

Sequencing was performed with immunoSEQ multiplex PCR; in TCRdb, only in-frame clones are kept and a portion is missing. There are 75,000 to 90,000 clones in the sample; about 90% occur only once, and about 9% lies in the top ten. The material sequenced was CD4+ or CD8+ T cells sorted from blood, taken in a trial of the OX40 agonist ivuxolimab. V usage is TRBV28 and J usage is TRBJ2-7, with D possibly matching TRBD2 (6 bases). This sequence originates from an adult with an advanced solid tumor such as melanoma, head and neck, liver or kidney cancer. DNA for the CDR3: TGTGCCAGCAGGCCTGTCGGAGGGCCCCCCTACGAGCAGTACTTC. Its translation: CASRPVGGPPYEQYF.